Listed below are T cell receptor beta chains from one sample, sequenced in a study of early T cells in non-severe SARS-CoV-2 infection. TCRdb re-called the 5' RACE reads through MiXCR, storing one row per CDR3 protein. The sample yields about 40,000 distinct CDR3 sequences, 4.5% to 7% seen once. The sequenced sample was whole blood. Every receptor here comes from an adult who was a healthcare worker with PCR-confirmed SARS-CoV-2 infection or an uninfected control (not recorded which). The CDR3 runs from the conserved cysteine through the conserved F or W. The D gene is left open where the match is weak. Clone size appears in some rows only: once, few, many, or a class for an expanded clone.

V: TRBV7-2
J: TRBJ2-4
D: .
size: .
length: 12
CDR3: CASSLDLNIQYF
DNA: TGTGCCAGCAGCCTGGACTTAAACATTCAGTACTTC

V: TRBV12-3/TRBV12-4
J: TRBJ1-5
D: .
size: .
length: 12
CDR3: CASSFGGQPQHF
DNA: TGTGCCAGCAGTTTTGGAGGTCAGCCCCAGCATTTT

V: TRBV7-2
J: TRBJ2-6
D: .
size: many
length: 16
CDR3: CASSLMSSSGANVLTF
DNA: TGTGCCAGCAGCTTAATGTCTAGCTCTGGGGCCAACGTCCTGACTTTC

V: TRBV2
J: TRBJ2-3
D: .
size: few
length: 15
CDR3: CASSERDRSGNTQYF
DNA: TGTGCCAGCAGTGAGAGGGACAGGAGCGGGAATACGCAGTATTTT

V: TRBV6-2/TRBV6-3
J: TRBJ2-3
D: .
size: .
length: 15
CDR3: CASSASASRTDTQYF
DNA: TGTGCCAGCAGCGCTAGCGCCTCCCGCACAGATACGCAGTATTTT

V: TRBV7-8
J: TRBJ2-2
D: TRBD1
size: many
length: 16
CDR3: CASSRPDRANTGELFF
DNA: TGTGCCAGCAGCCGACCTGACAGGGCAAACACCGGGGAGCTGTTTTTT

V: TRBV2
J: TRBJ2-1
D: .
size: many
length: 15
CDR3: CASSELLTAYNEQFF
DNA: TGTGCCAGCAGTGAACTACTAACCGCCTACAATGAGCAGTTCTTC

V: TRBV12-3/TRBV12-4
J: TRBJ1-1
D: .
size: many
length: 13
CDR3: CASSGPYGTEAFF
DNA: TGTGCCAGCAGTGGACCTTATGGGACTGAAGCTTTCTTT

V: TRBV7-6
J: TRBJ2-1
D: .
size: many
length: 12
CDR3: CASAPGLDEQFF
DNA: TGTGCCAGCGCCCCGGGGCTCGATGAGCAGTTCTTC

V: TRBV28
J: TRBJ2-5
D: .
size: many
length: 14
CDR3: CASRPPAPAGTQYF
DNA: TGTGCCAGCAGGCCCCCTGCACCCGCCGGGACCCAGTACTTC

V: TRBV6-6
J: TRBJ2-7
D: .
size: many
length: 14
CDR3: CASSYGGTAYEQYF
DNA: TGTGCCAGCAGTTACGGCGGGACCGCCTACGAGCAGTACTTC

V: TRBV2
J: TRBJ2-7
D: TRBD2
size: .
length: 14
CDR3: CASSDPGTSSEQYF
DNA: TGTGCCAGCAGTGACCCCGGGACTAGCAGCGAGCAGTACTTC

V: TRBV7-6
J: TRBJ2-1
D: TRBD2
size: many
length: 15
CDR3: CASSLLAGGPNEQFF
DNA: TGTGCCAGCAGCTTATTAGCGGGGGGGCCCAATGAGCAGTTCTTC

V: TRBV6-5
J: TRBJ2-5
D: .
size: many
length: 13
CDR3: CASSRTTQETQYF
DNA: TGTGCCAGCAGCCGGACGACCCAAGAGACCCAGTACTTC

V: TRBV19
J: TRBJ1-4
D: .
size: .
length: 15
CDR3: CASSATKGFNEKLFF
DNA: TGTGCCAGTAGTGCCACCAAGGGGTTTAATGAAAAACTGTTTTTT

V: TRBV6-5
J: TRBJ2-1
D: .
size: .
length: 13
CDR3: CASSTREGNEQFF
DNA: TGTGCCAGCAGTACTAGGGAAGGAAATGAGCAGTTCTTC

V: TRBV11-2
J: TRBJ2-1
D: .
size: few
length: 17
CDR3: CASSLGSGHKTYNEQFF
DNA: TGTGCCAGCAGCTTAGGGTCGGGACACAAAACCTACAATGAGCAGTTCTTC

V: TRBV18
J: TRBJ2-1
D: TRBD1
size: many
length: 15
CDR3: CASSQGTGGWNEQFF
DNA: TGTGCCAGCTCACAAGGGACAGGGGGCTGGAATGAGCAGTTCTTC

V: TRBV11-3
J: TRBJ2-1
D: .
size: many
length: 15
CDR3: CASSTRGTTYNEQFF
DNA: TGTGCCAGCAGCACAAGGGGTACCACCTACAATGAGCAGTTCTTC

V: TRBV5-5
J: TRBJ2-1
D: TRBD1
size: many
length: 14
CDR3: CASSLGDRGYEQFF
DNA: TGTGCCAGCAGCTTGGGGGACAGGGGTTATGAGCAGTTCTTC

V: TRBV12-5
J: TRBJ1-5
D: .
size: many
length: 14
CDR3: CASGLVGGSQPQHF
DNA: TGTGCTAGTGGTTTGGTAGGTGGATCTCAGCCCCAGCATTTT

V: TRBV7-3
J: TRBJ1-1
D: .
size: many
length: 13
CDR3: CASSLLQDTEAFF
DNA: TGTGCCAGCAGCTTACTGCAGGACACTGAAGCTTTCTTT

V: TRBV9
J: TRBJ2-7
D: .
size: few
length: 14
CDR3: CASSVASGHGEQYF
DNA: TGTGCCAGCAGCGTAGCTTCGGGGCACGGCGAGCAGTACTTC

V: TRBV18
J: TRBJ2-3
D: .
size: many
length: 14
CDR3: CASSAVGFTDTQYF
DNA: TGTGCCAGCTCCGCGGTGGGGTTCACAGATACGCAGTATTTT

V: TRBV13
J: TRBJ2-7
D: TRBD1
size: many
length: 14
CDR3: CASSPRDRVYEQYF
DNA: TGTGCCAGCAGCCCCCGGGACAGGGTCTACGAGCAGTACTTC

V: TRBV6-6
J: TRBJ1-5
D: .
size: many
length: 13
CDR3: CASSYSENQPQHF
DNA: TGTGCCAGCAGTTACTCTGAGAATCAGCCCCAGCATTTT

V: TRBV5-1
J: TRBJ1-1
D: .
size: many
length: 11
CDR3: CASSLATEAFF
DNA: TGCGCCAGCAGCTTGGCCACTGAAGCTTTCTTT

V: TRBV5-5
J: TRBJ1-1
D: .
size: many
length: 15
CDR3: CASSLSGTMNTEAFF
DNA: TGTGCCAGCAGCCTTAGCGGGACAATGAACACTGAAGCTTTCTTT

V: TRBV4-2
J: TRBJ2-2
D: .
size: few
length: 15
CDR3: CASSQDRRDTGELFF
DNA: TGTGCCAGCAGCCAAGATCGTAGGGACACCGGGGAGCTGTTTTTT

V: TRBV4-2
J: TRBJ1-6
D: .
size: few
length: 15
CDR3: CASSRTGLDNSPLHF
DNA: TGTGCCAGCAGCCGCACGGGACTGGATAATTCACCCCTCCACTTT

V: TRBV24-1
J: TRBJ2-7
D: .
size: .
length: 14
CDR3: CATSDFTTGYGQYF
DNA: TGTGCCACCAGTGACTTTACGACTGGGTATGGGCAGTACTTC

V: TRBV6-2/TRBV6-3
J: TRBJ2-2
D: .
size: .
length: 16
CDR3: CASSYPEDGNTGELFF
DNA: TGTGCCAGCAGTTATCCCGAGGACGGGAACACCGGGGAGCTGTTTTTT

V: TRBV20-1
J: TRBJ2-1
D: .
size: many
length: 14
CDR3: CSAPGRGLYNEQFF
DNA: TGCAGTGCCCCGGGGAGGGGGCTTTACAATGAGCAGTTCTTC

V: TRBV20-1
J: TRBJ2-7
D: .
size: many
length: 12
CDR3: CSATPTGDEQYF
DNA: TGCAGTGCCACCCCGACGGGGGACGAGCAGTACTTC

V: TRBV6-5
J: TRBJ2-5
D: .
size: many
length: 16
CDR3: CASSLRTGRIGETQYF
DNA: TGTGCCAGCAGTTTACGAACAGGGAGGATCGGAGAGACCCAGTACTTC

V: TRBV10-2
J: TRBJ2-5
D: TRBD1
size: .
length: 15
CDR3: CASMRPGQVKETQYF
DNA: TGCGCCAGCATGCGCCCGGGACAGGTCAAAGAGACCCAGTACTTC